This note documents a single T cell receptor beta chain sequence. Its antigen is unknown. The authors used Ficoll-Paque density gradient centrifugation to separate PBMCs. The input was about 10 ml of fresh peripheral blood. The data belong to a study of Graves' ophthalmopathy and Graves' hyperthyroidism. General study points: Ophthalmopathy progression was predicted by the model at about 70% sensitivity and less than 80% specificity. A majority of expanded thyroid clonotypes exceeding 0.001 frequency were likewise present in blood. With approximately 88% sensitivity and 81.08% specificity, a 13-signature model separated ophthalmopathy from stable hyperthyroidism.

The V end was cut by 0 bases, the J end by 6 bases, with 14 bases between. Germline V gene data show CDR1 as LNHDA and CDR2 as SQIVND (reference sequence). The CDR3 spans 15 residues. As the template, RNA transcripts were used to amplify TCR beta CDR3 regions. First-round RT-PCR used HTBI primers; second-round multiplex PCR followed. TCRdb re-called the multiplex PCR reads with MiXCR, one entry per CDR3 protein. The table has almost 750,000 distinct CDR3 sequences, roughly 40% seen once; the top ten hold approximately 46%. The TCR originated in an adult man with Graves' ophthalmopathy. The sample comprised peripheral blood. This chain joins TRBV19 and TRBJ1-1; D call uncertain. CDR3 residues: CASSIDSPGVAEAFF. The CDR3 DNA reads TGTGCCAGTAGTATAGATTCCCCCGGCGTTGCTGAAGCTTTCTTT.